The 27 T cell receptor beta chains given below trace back to one sample, sequenced in a study of T cell repertoires in cytomegalovirus infection. Antigen specificity for these receptors is unknown. MiXCR, run by TCRdb on the reads, gives a single entry per CDR3 protein. Of hundreds of thousands of distinct CDR3 sequences in the sample, approximately 32% are singletons; the top ten hold 9.5% to 15%. The specimen comprised cultured CD8+ T cells from PBMCs, sampled from culture after CMV antigen stimulation. The receptors shown here come from a human donor in good health (CMV status not recorded). Some clones in this sample may be carry-over from other donors' samples.

The chain carries TRBV27 and TRBJ1-2; D is unclear. Looked up from germline, CDR1 is MNHEY and CDR2 is SMNVEV (reference sequence). The V end was cut by 4 bases, the J end by 1 base, with 7 bases between. The CDR3 is 13 amino acids. CDR3 DNA: TGTGCCAGCAGTTCGGGAAATAACTATGGCTACACCTTC. Its translation is CASSSGNNYGYTF.

This clonotype was detected a few times. This sequence joins TRBV27 and TRBJ2-6; no reliable D call. CDR3 length equals 16 residues. Trimming took 1 base from V and 0 from J, leaving 7 bases between them. Germline-derived CDR1 and CDR2 are MNHEY and SMNVEV (reference sequence). The CDR3 DNA reads as TGTGCCAGCAGTTTATACGGAGACTCTGGGGCCAACGTCCTGACTTTC. The encoded protein is CASSLYGDSGANVLTF.

V gene TRBV6-2 or TRBV6-3 combines with J gene TRBJ1-2, with D uncertain. The CDR3 runs 16 residues. Germline loops: CDR1 MNHEY, CDR2 SVGEGT. Trimming shortened V by 3 bases and J by 6 bases, and 20 bases separated the two germline ends. CDR3: CASSYRVSTRGNGYTF. DNA of the CDR3: TGTGCCAGCAGTTATAGGGTTTCAACGCGAGGGAATGGCTACACCTTC.

The genes are TRBV4-3 and TRBJ2-5, with 8 nucleotides matching TRBD2. CDR1 is LGHNA and CDR2 is YSLEER in the germline V gene. The CDR3 has 16 amino acids. Trimming removed 1 base from V and 4 bases from J; junction bases left unmatched: 8. The CDR3 region is CASSQVGGGKLETQYF. DNA of the CDR3: TGCGCCAGCAGCCAAGTGGGCGGGGGGAAATTAGAGACCCAGTACTTC.

In its sample, this clonotype was seen many times. The chain recombines TRBV7-2 with TRBJ1-2; D is unresolved. CDR3 length equals 15 residues. Trimming left V 1 base short and J 2 bases short, with 11 bases between. Per the germline V gene, CDR1 is SGHTA and CDR2 is FQGNSA. The CDR3 DNA follows: TGTGCCAGCAGCTTAGGCCCAGGAGGAAACTATGGCTACACCTTC. This codes for CASSLGPGGNYGYTF.

The chain joins TRBV2 to TRBJ2-5; D gene uncertain. CDR3 length: 15 amino acids. The V and J ends lost 5 bases and 1 base respectively, with 14 bases between them. Germline V gene lookup returns CDR1 SNHLY and CDR2 FYNNEI. The CDR3 is CASSKSPGLQETQYF. As DNA, the CDR3 is TGTGCCAGCAGTAAGTCCCCAGGCCTCCAAGAGACCCAGTACTTC. Drawing the rest from reference TRBV2 and TRBJ2-5, the complete variable domain is EPEVTQTPSHQVTQMGQEVILRCVPISNHLYFYWYRQILGQKVEFLVSFYNNEISEKSEIFDDQFSVERPDGSNFTLKIRSTKLEDSAMYFCASSKSPGLQETQYFGPGTRLLVL.

The chain recombines TRBV9 with TRBJ2-3, with 7 bases identical to TRBD2. Germline-derived CDR1 and CDR2 are SGDLS and YYNGEE. The CDR3 is 16 residues long. The V segment lost 4 bases and the J segment 2 bases; nucleotides outside the gene matches: 10. DNA of the CDR3: TGTGCCAGCAGCCCCATGAGCGGGGAGAACACAGATACGCAGTATTTT. Protein: CASSPMSGENTDTQYF.

This clonotype has only one observation. The V gene is TRBV11-3, the J gene TRBJ1-5; no definite D call. Germline V CDR1 and CDR2: SGHNT, YENEEA. This CDR3 comprises 14 residues. V lost 4 bases to trimming and J lost 3 bases, with 10 bases between them. The CDR3 sequence: CASSSTWHNQPQHF. CDR3 in DNA: TGTGCCAGCAGCTCGACCTGGCACAATCAGCCCCAGCATTTT.

The rearrangement uses TRBV27 and TRBJ1-4; D might be TRBD1 (5 bases). The CDR3 runs to 15 residues. CDR1 and CDR2 from the germline V gene are MNHEY and SMNVEV (reference sequence). The V gene lost 1 base and the J gene lost 2 bases, with 8 bases spanning the gap. The CDR3 DNA reads as TGTGCCAGCAGTTTATTCTACAGGACTAATGAAAAACTGTTTTTT. Amino acid sequence: CASSLFYRTNEKLFF.

The chain carries TRBV27 and TRBJ1-2; no firm D call. The length of the CDR3 is 15 residues. In germline, CDR1 is MNHEY, CDR2 SMNVEV (reference sequence). V was shortened by 2 bases and J by 3 bases, with 13 bases between the two germline ends. For the CDR3, the DNA is TGTGCCAGCAGTTTAAGCGCGTTCGGGGACTATGGCTACACCTTC. This gives the protein CASSLSAFGDYGYTF.

As regards this clonotype: Being one base from a much bigger clone, this may be a read error. The rearrangement uses TRBV7-9 and TRBJ1-1; TRBD1 matches 9 bases. The CDR3 extends over 14 amino acids. The ends lost 5 bases at V and 5 bases at J; junction bases unmatched: 6. Germline CDR1 reads SEHNR; CDR2 reads FQNEAQ (reference sequence). CDR3 sequence (DNA): TGTGCCAGCAGCCCTGGGACAGGGTGTACTGAAGCTTTCTTT. Translated: CASSPGTGCTEAFF.

This clonotype was seen many times. The chain has TRBV7-8 and TRBJ2-2, with 10 bases identical to TRBD2. The CDR3 is 15 residues long. Germline V gives CDR1 SGHVS, CDR2 FQNEAQ. The ends lost 8 bases at V and 1 base at J; junction bases unmatched: 4. Here the CDR3 reads CASVASGGNTGELFF. CDR3 bases: TGTGCCAGCGTCGCTAGCGGGGGGAACACCGGGGAGCTGTTTTTT.

This clonotype was found many times. The chain employs TRBV11-1 and TRBJ2-3, with D perhaps TRBD1 or TRBD2 (6 bases each). The CDR3 has 16 residues. The germline V gene encodes CDR1 SGHAT and CDR2 FQDESV (reference sequence). Trimming removed 3 bases at V and 0 bases at J, with 13 bases between. CDR3 sequence reads: CASSLRGGPSTDTQYF. CDR3 coding DNA: TGTGCCAGCAGCTTGAGAGGGGGGCCGAGCACAGATACGCAGTATTTT.

The chain has TRBV7-9 and TRBJ2-5, with TRBD2 as a possible D gene (5 bases). This CDR3 contains 13 residues. V lost 7 bases, J lost 5 bases, and 14 bases lay in between. The V gene's germline CDR1 is SEHNR and CDR2 FQNEAQ (reference sequence). The CDR3 here is CASTERRRETQYF. In DNA form, the CDR3 reads TGTGCCAGCACCGAGCGGCGTCGGGAGACCCAGTACTTC.

This clonotype was seen more than once but under ten times. This chain links TRBV2 with TRBJ1-6; no firm D call. Trimming stripped 5 bases from V and 9 bases from J, with 14 bases between. The CDR3 is 14 residues long. Germline V gene sequence: CDR1 SNHLY, CDR2 FYNNEI. CDR3 nucleotide sequence: TGTGCCAGCAGTATCCGCGGTAAGGGTTCACCCCTCCACTTT. Translated: CASSIRGKGSPLHF.

The chain joins TRBV6-2 or TRBV6-3 to TRBJ2-3, with unresolved D. V gave up 10 bases and J gave up 1 base, with 12 bases separating them. Germline CDR1 reads MNHEY; CDR2 reads SVGEGT. This CDR3 is built from 13 residues. The CDR3 region is CATFRFGTDTQYF. The CDR3 region has the DNA TGTGCCACCTTCAGATTCGGCACAGATACGCAGTATTTT.

The chain links TRBV6-5 to TRBJ2-1; TRBD2 matches 8 bases. The CDR3 is 17 amino acids. Germline CDR1 reads MNHEY; CDR2 reads SVGAGI. Germline trimming cut 2 bases from V and 9 bases from J; bases unmatched to any gene: 15. CDR3 sequence reads: CASSYDQLADPWSEQFF. For the CDR3, the DNA is TGTGCCAGCAGTTACGACCAACTAGCGGACCCCTGGAGTGAGCAGTTCTTC.

This clonotype was seen at least ten times. This rearrangement joins TRBV6-6 to TRBJ2-1; the match to TRBD2 covers 11 bases. V was clipped by 5 bases and J by 5 bases; unmatched bases: 5. From germline, CDR1 is MNHNY and CDR2 SVGAGI (reference sequence). The CDR3 has 15 residues. The CDR3 region is CASSTLAGGHNEQFF. The CDR3 DNA sequence: TGTGCCAGCAGTACTCTAGCGGGGGGACACAATGAGCAGTTCTTC.

This clonotype was seen a few times. The chain joins TRBV29-1 to TRBJ1-1; a possible D gene is TRBD1 (5 bases). V lost 4 bases to trimming and J lost 4 bases, with 10 bases between them. The CDR3 spans 12 residues. Germline lookup yields CDR1 SQVTM and CDR2 ANQGSEA. CDR3 protein: CSVAGGSTEAFF. CDR3 coding DNA: TGCAGCGTTGCGGGGGGAAGCACTGAAGCTTTCTTT.

This clonotype occurred a few times. The V and J genes are TRBV12-5 and TRBJ2-2; either TRBD1 or TRBD2 may supply D (5 bases each). The V and J ends lost 4 bases and 3 bases respectively, with 24 bases between them. From germline, CDR1 is LGHNT and CDR2 FRNRAP. The CDR3 contains 19 residues. The CDR3 sequence: CASGSPLSGTTAHTGELFF. The CDR3 nucleotides read TGTGCTAGTGGTTCGCCCCTTTCGGGGACCACCGCCCACACCGGGGAGCTGTTTTTT.

This sequence joins TRBV19 and TRBJ1-1; D might be TRBD1 (5 bases). Germline values: CDR1 LNHDA, CDR2 SQIVND (reference sequence). CDR3 length equals 17 residues. V lost 1 base and J lost 3, with 18 bases in between. CDR3: CASSIVFRGVRYTEAFF. In DNA form, the CDR3 reads TGTGCCAGTAGTATAGTGTTTAGGGGAGTGCGGTACACTGAAGCTTTCTTT.

This clonotype was found a few times. The rearrangement joins TRBV7-9 to TRBJ1-1; D ambiguous. Germline loops: CDR1 SEHNR, CDR2 FQNEAQ (reference sequence). The germline V and J ends were trimmed by 4 bases and 7 bases, with 10 bases remaining between them. CDR3 length: 12 amino acids. This CDR3 is CASSSGLLEAFF. In DNA, the CDR3 is TGTGCCAGCAGCTCCGGACTGCTTGAAGCTTTCTTT.

This clonotype has more than one count but fewer than ten. The chain uses TRBV5-4 and TRBJ2-3; 9 bases line up with TRBD1. J lost 2 bases, V lost 2 bases, and 12 bases had no gene match. The CDR3 loop spans 18 amino acids. Per the germline V gene, CDR1 is SGHNT and CDR2 is YYREEE (reference sequence). The CDR3 region has the DNA TGTGCCAGCAGCTTCGCGTTCAGGACAGGGGAAAACACAGATACGCAGTATTTT. This codes for CASSFAFRTGENTDTQYF.

This clonotype was seen only a few times. The chain is built from TRBV10-3 and TRBJ2-1; TRBD1 might be the D (6 bases). The CDR3 has 14 residues. Trimming removed 2 bases from V and 10 bases from J, with 15 bases in between. Germline CDR1 ENHRY, CDR2 SYGVKD. The CDR3 here is CAISESGAQGEQFF. Here the CDR3 DNA reads TGTGCCATCAGTGAGAGTGGGGCCCAGGGGGAGCAGTTCTTC.

V is TRBV11-1 and J is TRBJ2-1; D gene uncertain. Germline CDR1 reads SGHAT; CDR2 reads FQDESV (reference sequence). V lost 5 bases and J lost 6, with 20 bases in between. The CDR3 runs 16 residues. The CDR3 DNA sequence: TGTGCCAGCAGCCATGGCACACTTGGGTTGGGCAATGAGCAGTTCTTC. Protein sequence: CASSHGTLGLGNEQFF.

The chain links TRBV5-6 to TRBJ2-1, with TRBD2 matching 8 bases. V gave up 3 bases and J gave up 1 base; unmatched junction bases: 15. Germline CDR1 reads SGHDT; CDR2 reads YYEEEE. The CDR3 is 19 amino acids. The CDR3 protein is CASSSRQLGGGLSYNEQFF. CDR3 nucleotides: TGTGCCAGCAGCTCCCGCCAGTTGGGCGGGGGGCTTTCCTACAATGAGCAGTTCTTC.

At least ten counts were recorded for this clonotype. This chain links TRBV10-3 with TRBJ2-2; 8 positions agree with TRBD2. Germline V lookup: CDR1 ENHRY, CDR2 SYGVKD. This CDR3 comprises 17 residues. Trimming at V came to 6 bases and at J to 6 bases, leaving 15 bases not matched to a gene. CDR3 sequence: CAISLLSGAKTSGELFF. CDR3 coding DNA: TGTGCCATCAGCCTCCTTAGCGGGGCTAAGACGTCCGGGGAGCTGTTTTTT.